This T cell receptor beta chain is drawn from a study of CD8 T cells in ankylosing spondylitis. Overall study findings and caveats: A TCR beta motif of roughly 8 highly homologous variants appeared characteristic of ankylosing spondylitis blood.

It was by quantitative 5'-RACE with molecular barcodes that TCR beta libraries were made. TCRdb reprocessed the 5' RACE reads via MiXCR and lists one record per CDR3 protein. The sample shows 200,000 to 250,000 distinct CDR3 sequences, roughly 24% of them seen only once. This clonotype was counted many times. What it binds is unknown. The CDR3 length is 14 residues. With 5 bases clipped from V and 4 bases from J, the junction kept 2 bases outside the gene matches. Germline values: CDR1 DFQATT, CDR2 SNEGSKA (reference sequence). The chain combines TRBV20-1 with TRBJ2-3; 14 positions agree with TRBD2. The sequencing sample was made of blood, either unsorted or a sorted T cell fraction (not recorded which). This receptor was obtained from a male donor with ankylosing spondylitis or in good health (not recorded which). Here the CDR3 DNA reads TGCAGTGCTCTGACTAGCGGGAGGGCAGATACGCAGTATTTT. Its protein is CSALTSGRADTQYF.